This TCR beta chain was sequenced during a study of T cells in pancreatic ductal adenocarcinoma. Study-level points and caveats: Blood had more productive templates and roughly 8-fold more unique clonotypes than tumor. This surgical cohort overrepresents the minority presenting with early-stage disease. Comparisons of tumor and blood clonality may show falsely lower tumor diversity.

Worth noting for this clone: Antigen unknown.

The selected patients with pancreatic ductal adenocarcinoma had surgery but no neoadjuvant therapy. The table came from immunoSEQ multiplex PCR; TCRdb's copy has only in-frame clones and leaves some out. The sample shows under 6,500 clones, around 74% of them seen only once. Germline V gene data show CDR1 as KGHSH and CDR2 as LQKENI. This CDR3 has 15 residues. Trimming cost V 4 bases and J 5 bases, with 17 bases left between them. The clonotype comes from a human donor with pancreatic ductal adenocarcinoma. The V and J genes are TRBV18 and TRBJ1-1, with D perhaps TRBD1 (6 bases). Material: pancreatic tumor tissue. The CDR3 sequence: CASSLTYRDLTEAFF. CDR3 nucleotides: TGTGCCAGCTCACTAACCTACAGGGATCTGACTGAAGCTTTCTTT.